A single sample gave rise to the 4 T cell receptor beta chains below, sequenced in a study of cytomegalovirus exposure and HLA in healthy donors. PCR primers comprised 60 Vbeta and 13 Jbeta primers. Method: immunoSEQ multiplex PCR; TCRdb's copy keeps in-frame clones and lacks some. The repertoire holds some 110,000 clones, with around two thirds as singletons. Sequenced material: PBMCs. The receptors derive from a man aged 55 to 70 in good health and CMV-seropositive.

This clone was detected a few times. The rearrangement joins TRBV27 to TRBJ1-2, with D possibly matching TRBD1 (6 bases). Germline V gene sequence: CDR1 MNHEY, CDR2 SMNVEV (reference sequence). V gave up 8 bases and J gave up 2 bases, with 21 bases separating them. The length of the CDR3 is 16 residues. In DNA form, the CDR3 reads TGTGCCAGCGGGATTAGGTCCGGGACAAGGAACTATGGCTACACCTTC. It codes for CASGIRSGTRNYGYTF.

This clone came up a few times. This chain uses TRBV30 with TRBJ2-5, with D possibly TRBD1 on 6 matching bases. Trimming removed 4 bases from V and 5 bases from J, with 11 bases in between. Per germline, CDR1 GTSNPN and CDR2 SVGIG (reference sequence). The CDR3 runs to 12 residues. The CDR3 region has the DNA TGTGCCTGGAACAGGGTGGACGAGACCCAGTACTTC. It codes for CAWNRVDETQYF.

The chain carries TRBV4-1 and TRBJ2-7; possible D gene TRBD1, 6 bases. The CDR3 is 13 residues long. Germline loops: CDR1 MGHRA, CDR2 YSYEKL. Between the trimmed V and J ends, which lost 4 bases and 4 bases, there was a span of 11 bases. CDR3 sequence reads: CASSRGQGYEQYF. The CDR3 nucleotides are TGCGCCAGCAGCCGGGGGCAGGGTTACGAGCAGTACTTC.

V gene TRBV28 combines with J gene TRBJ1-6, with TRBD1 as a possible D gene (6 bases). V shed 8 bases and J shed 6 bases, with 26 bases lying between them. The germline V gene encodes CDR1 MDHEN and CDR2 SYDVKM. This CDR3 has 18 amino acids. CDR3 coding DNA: TGTGCCAGCGGGGGTCCTTTGGAATTGGCAGGGGCTAATTCACCCCTCCACTTT. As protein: CASGGPLELAGANSPLHF.